This TCR beta chain was captured by sequencing in a study of T-cell memory formation after mild COVID-19. Trimming cost V 6 bases and J 0 bases, with 14 bases left between them. The CDR3 sequence is 15 residues long. Study results and caveats: Among clones contracting day 15 to 85, CD4/CD8 was balanced, whereas later expanders leaned CD4+. Contracting CD4+ clones were located mainly in CM and EM, and CD8+ clones in EMRA.

TCRdb re-analysed the 5' RACE reads in MiXCR, keeping a single row per CDR3 protein. The data show roughly 200,000 distinct CDR3 sequences, with about 18% seen just once and 2.4% held by the top ten. This clonotype was seen only a few times. The antigen remains unidentified. Source material: PBMCs or a T cell subset sorted from them (not recorded which). The rearrangement uses TRBV12-3 or TRBV12-4 and TRBJ1-1; tentative D call: TRBD1 (5 bases). This clonotype was obtained from an adult woman who had mild COVID-19 (a few samples of this study predate the infection). Cell type and time point are not known. CDR3 coding DNA: TGTGCCAGCAGGGTCAGGCAGACAGTGAACACTGAAGCTTTCTTT. Protein sequence: CASRVRQTVNTEAFF.